Sequencing of this T cell receptor (beta chain) was carried out in a study of glioma-infiltrating T cells. Whole-study findings and limits: Very few CDR3 sequences were shared between tissue and blood. Tissue-blood divergence was below expectation in non-neoplastic patients, above in gliomas.

At least ten counts were recorded for this clonotype. What it recognizes is unknown. Amplification of TCR alpha and beta CDR3 regions from RNA used iRepertoire nested multiplex PCR. Input was roughly 85-400 ng of tissue mRNA or PBMC total RNA. TCRdb re-called the multiplex PCR reads with MiXCR, one entry per CDR3 protein. The top ten hold approximately 7% of the sample, which has tens of thousands of distinct CDR3 sequences, around 23% seen once. Trimming removed 3 bases at V and 0 bases at J, with 11 bases between. CDR1 is KGHSH, CDR2 LQKENI, per germline. The CDR3 covers 15 residues. The rearrangement joins TRBV18 to TRBJ1-1; D unresolved. The sample comprised glioma tissue, nonneoplastic brain tissue, or PBMCs (not recorded which). This clonotype was sampled from a human donor with low-grade glioma or glioblastoma, undergoing nonglioma brain surgery, or in good health (not recorded which). CDR3 in DNA: TGTGCCAGCTCACCTACCGGGAAGTTGAACACTGAAGCTTTCTTT. The encoded protein is CASSPTGKLNTEAFF. The complete variable domain, with remaining parts taken from reference TRBV18 and TRBJ1-1, reads NAGVMQNPRHLVRRRGQEARLRCSPMKGHSHVYWYRQLPEEGLKFMVYLQKENIIDESGMPKERFSAEFPKEGPSILRIQQVVRGDSAAYFCASSPTGKLNTEAFFGQGTRLTVV.